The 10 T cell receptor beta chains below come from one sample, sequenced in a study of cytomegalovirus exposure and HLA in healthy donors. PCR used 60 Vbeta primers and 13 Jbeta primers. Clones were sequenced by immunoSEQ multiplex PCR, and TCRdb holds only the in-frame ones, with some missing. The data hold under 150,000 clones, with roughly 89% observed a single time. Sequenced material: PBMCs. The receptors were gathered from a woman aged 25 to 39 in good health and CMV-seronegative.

CDR3 coding DNA: TGTGCCAGCAGCTCGGGGAATTCACCCCTCCACTTT. It translates to CASSSGNSPLHF. V usage is TRBV5-4 and J usage is TRBJ1-6; no firm D call. V was trimmed by 3 bases and J by 7 bases, leaving 5 bases between them. The CDR3 is made up of 12 amino acids. Germline CDR1 is SGHNT and CDR2 is YYREEE (reference sequence).

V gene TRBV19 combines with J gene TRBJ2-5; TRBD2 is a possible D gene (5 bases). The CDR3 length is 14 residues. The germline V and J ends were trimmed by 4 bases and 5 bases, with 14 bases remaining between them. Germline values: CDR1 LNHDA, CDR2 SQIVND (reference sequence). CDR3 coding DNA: TGTGCCAGTAGTAAAGGACTCCCGGAGGAGACCCAGTACTTC. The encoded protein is CASSKGLPEETQYF.

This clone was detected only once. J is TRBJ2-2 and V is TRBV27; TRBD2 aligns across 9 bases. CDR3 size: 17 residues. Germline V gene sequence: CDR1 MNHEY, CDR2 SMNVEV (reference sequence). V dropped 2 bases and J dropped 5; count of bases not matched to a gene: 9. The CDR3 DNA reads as TGTGCCAGCAGTTTACATCTAGCGGGGACCATTACCGGGGAGCTGTTTTTT. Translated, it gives CASSLHLAGTITGELFF.

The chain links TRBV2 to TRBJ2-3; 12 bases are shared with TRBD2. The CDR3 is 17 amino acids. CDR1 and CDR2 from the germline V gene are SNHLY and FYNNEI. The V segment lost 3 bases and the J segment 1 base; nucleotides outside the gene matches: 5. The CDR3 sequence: CASSELAGGPGTDTQYF. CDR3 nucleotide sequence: TGTGCCAGCAGTGAGCTAGCGGGAGGGCCGGGCACAGATACGCAGTATTTT.

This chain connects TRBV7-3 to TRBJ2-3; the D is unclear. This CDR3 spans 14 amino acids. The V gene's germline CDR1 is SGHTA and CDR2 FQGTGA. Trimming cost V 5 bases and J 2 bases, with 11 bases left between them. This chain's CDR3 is CASSPLSNTDTQYF. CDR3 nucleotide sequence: TGTGCCAGCAGCCCTCTGAGCAACACAGATACGCAGTATTTT. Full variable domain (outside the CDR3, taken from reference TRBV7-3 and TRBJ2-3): GAGVSQTPSNKVTEKGKYVELRCDPISGHTALYWYRQSLGQGPEFLIYFQGTGAADDSGLPNDRFFAVRPEGSVSTLKIQRTERGDSAVYLCASSPLSNTDTQYFGPGTRLTVL.

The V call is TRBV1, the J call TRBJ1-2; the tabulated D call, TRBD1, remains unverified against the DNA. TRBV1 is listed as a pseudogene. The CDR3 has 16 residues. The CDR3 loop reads CTSSLGGGQGAIGYTF. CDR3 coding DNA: TGCACCAGCAGCCTGGGGGGGGGACAGGGGGCGATCGGCTACACCTTC.

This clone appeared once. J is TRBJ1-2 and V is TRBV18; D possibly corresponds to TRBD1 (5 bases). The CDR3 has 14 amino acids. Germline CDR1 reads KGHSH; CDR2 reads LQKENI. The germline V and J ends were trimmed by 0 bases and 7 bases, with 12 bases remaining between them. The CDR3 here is CASSPPGTGGGYTF. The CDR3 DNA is TGTGCCAGCTCACCACCAGGGACCGGGGGTGGCTACACCTTC.

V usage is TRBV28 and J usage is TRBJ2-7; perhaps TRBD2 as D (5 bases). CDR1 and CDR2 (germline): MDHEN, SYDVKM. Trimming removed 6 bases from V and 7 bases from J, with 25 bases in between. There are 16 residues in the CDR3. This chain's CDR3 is CASSGGIRLPPREQYF. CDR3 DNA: TGTGCCAGCAGCGGCGGAATCCGACTACCCCCTAGGGAGCAGTACTTC.

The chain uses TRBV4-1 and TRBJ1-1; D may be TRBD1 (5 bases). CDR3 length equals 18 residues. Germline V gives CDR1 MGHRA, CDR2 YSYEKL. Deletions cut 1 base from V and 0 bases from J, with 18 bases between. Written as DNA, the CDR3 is TGCGCCAGCAGCCAAGTCTCTTTCGGGGGTTCGATGAACACTGAAGCTTTCTTT. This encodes CASSQVSFGGSMNTEAFF.

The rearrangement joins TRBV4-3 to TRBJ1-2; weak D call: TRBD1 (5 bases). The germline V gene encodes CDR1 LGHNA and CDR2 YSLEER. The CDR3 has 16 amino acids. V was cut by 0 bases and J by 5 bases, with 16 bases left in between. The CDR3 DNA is TGCGCCAGCAGCCAAGATATCCGGGCAGGGAGGTATGGCTACACCTTC. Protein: CASSQDIRAGRYGYTF.